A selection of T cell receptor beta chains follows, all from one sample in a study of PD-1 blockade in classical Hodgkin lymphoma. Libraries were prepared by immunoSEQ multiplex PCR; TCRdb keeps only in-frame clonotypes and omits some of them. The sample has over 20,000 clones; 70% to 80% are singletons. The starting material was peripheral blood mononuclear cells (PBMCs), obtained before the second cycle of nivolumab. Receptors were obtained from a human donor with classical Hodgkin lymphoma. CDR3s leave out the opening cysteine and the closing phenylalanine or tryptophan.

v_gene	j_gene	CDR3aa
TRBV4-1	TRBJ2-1	ASSQGQSSYNEQF
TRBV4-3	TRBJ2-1	ASSQDTYRTSSYNEQF
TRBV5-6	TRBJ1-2	ASSYNPGYYGYT
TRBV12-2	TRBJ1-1	ASGDRGFRKNTEAF
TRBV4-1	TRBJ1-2	ASSQAWPLGSGTYGYT
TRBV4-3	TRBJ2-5	ASSQGDRGRETQY
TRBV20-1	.	SARTGYEQY
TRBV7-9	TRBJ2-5	ASSRYSSGSMETQY
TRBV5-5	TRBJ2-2	ASSLDVAGPNTGELF
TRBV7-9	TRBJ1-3	ASRADRVPLGGNTIY
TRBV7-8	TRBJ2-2	ASSLGANTGELF